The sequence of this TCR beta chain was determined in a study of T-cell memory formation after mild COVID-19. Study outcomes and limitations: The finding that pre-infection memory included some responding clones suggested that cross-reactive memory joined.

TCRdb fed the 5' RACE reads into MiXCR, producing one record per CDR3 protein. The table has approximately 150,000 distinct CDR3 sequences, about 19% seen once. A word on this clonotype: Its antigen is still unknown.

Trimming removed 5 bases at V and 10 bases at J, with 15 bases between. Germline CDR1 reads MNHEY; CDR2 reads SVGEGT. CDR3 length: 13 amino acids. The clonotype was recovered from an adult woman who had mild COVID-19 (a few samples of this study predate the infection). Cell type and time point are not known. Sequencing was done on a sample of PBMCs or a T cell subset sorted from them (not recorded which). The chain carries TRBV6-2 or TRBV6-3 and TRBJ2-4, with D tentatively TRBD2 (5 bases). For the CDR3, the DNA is TGTGCCAGCAGTCGGGGAGAGCTGAGTATTCAGTACTTC. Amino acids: CASSRGELSIQYF.